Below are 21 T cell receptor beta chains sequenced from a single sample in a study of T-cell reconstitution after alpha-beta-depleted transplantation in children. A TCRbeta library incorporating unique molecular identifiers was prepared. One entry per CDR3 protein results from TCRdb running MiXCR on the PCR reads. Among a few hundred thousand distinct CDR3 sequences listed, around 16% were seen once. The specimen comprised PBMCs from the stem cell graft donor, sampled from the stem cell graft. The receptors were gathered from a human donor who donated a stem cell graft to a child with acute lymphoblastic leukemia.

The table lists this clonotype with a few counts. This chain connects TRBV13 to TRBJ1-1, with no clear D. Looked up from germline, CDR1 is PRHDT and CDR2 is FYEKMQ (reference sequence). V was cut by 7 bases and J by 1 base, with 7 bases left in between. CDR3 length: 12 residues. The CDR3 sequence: CASNGQNTEAFF. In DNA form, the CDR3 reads TGTGCCAGCAACGGCCAGAACACTGAAGCTTTCTTT. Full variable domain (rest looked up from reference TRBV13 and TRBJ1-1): AAGVIQSPRHLIKEKRETATLKCYPIPRHDTVYWYQQGPGQDPQFLISFYEKMQSDKGSIPDRFSAQQFSDYHSELNMSSLELGDSALYFCASNGQNTEAFFGQGTRLTVV.

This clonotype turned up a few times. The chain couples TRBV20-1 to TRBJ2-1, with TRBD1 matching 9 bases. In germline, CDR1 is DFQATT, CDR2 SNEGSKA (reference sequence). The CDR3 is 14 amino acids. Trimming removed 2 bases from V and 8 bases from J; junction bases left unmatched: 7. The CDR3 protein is CSARSRQGGDEQFF. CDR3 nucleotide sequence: TGCAGTGCTAGATCCAGACAGGGGGGCGATGAGCAGTTCTTC.

The CDR3 coding sequence is TGCGCCAGCAGTTCCGGGGAGTGGAATCAGCCCCAGCATTTT. As protein: CASSSGEWNQPQHF. The chain combines TRBV5-1 with TRBJ1-5; D gene ambiguous. V was trimmed by 5 bases and J by 4 bases, leaving 13 bases between them. Germline values: CDR1 SGHRS, CDR2 YFSETQ. This CDR3 is 14 amino acids long.

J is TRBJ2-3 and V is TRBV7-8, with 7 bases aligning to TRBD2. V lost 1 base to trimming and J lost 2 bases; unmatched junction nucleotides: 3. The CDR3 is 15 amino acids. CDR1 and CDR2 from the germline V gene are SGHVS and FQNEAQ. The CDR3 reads CASSLGDYPTDTQYF. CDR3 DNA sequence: TGTGCCAGCAGCTTAGGGGACTACCCCACAGATACGCAGTATTTT.

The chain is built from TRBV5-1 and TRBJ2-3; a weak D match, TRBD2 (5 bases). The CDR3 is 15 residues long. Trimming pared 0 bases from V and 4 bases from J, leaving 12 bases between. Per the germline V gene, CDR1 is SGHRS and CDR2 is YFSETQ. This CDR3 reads CASSLANDYPDTQYF. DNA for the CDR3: TGCGCCAGCAGCTTGGCAAACGACTACCCAGATACGCAGTATTTT.

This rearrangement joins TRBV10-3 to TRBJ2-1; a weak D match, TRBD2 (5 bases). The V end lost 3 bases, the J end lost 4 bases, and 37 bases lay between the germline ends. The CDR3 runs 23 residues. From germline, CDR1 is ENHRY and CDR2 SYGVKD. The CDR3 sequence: CAISDYWQAAPLGVDVQYNEQFF. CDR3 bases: TGTGCCATCAGTGACTATTGGCAGGCCGCCCCACTAGGCGTTGATGTCCAGTACAATGAGCAGTTCTTC.

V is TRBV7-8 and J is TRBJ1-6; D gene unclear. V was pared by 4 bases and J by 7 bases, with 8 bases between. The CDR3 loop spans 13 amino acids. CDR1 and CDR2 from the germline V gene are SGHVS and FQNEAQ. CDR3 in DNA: TGTGCCAGCAGCTCTGCTTTCAATTCACCCCTCCACTTT. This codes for CASSSAFNSPLHF. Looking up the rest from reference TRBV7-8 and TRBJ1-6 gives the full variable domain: GAGVSQSPRYKVAKRGQDVALRCDPISGHVSLFWYQQALGQGPEFLTYFQNEAQLDKSGLPSDRFFAERPEGSVSTLKIQRTQQEDSAVYLCASSSAFNSPLHFGNGTRLTVT.

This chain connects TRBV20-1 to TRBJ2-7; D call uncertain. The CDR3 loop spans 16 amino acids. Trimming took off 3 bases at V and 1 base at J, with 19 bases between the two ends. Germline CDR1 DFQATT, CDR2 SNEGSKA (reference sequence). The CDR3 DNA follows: TGCAGTGCTAGCCCAATAAAAACCCTTACTTCCTACGAGCAGTACTTC. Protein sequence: CSASPIKTLTSYEQYF.

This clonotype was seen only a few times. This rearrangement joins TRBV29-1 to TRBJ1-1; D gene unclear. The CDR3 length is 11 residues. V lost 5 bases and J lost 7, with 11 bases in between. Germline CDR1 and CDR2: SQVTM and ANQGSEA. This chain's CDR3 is CSVFGSGEAFF. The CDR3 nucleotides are TGCAGCGTTTTCGGATCTGGTGAAGCTTTCTTT.

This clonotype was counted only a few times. CDR3 region: CASSPAQGRRSGELFF. CDR3 DNA: TGTGCCAGCAGCCCGGCCCAGGGCCGAAGGTCCGGGGAGCTGTTTTTT. This chain joins TRBV7-3 and TRBJ2-2; maybe TRBD1 (5 bases). CDR1 is SGHTA, CDR2 FQGTGA, per germline. Trimming stripped 5 bases from V and 6 bases from J, with 19 bases between. The CDR3 is 16 amino acids.

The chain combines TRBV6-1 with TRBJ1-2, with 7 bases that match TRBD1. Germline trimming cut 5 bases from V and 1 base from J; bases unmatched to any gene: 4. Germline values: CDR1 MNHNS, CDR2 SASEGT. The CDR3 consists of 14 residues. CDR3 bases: TGTGCCAGCAGTCCGGGACAGTATAACTATGGCTACACCTTC. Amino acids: CASSPGQYNYGYTF.

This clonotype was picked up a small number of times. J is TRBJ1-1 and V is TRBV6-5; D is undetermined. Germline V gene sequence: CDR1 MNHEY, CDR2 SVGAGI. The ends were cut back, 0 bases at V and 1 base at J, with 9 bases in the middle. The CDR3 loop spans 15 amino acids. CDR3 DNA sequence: TGTGCCAGCAGTTACTCGACTGGACCGAACACTGAAGCTTTCTTT. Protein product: CASSYSTGPNTEAFF.

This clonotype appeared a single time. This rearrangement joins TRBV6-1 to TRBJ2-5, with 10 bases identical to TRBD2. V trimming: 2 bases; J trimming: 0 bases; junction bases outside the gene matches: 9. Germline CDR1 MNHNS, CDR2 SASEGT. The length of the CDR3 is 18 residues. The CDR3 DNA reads TGTGCCAGCAGTGAACACGGAGCCACTAGCGGGGACCAAGAGACCCAGTACTTC. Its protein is CASSEHGATSGDQETQYF.

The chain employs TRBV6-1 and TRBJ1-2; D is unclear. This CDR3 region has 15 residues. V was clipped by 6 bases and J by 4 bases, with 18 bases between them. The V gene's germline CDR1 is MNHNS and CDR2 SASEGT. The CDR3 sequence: CASSDPSGKAYGYTF. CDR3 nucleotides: TGTGCCAGCAGCGACCCGTCCGGCAAGGCCTATGGCTACACCTTC.

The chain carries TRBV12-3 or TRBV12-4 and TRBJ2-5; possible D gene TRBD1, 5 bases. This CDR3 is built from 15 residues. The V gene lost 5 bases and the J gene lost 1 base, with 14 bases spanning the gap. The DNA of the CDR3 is TGTGCCAGCAGTCCCTGGGTGGGGCTCCAAGAGACCCAGTACTTC. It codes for CASSPWVGLQETQYF.

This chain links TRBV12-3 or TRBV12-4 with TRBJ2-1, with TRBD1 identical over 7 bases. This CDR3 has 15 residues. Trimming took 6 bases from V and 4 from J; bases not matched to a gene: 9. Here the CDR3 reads CASRLPGQLYNEQFF. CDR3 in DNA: TGTGCCAGCAGGTTACCGGGACAGTTATACAATGAGCAGTTCTTC.

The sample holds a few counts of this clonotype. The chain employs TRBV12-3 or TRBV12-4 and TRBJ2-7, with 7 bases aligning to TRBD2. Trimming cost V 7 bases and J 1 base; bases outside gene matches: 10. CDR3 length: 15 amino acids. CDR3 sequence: CASTEGGRGSYEQYF. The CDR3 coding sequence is TGTGCCAGCACGGAGGGCGGGAGAGGGTCCTACGAGCAGTACTTC.

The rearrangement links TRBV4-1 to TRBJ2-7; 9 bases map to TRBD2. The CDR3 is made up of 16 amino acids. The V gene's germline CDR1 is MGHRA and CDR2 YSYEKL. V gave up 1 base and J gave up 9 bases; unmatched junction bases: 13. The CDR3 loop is CASSQGAVGLARRQYF. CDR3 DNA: TGCGCCAGCAGCCAAGGGGCCGTGGGACTAGCTCGGAGGCAGTACTTC.

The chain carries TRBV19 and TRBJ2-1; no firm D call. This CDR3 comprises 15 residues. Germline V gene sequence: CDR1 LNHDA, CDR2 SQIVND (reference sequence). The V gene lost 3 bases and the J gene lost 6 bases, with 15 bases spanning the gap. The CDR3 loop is CASSISPIPGNEQFF. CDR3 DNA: TGTGCCAGTAGTATTAGTCCCATCCCCGGCAATGAGCAGTTCTTC.

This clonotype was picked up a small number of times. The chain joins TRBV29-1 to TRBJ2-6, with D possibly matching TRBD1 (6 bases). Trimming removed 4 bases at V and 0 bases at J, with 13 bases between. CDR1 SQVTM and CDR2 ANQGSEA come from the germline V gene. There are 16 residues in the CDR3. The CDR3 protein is CSVVRGQNSGANVLTF. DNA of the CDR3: TGCAGCGTTGTCCGAGGACAGAACTCTGGGGCCAACGTCCTGACTTTC.

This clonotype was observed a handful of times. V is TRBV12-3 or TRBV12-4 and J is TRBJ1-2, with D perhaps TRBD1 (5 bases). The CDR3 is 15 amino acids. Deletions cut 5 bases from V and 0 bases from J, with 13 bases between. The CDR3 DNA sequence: TGTGCCAGCAGTGACCCCAACAGGCCTAACTATGGCTACACCTTC. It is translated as CASSDPNRPNYGYTF.